This T cell receptor (beta chain) was profiled in a study of T-cell memory formation after mild COVID-19. The CDR3 consists of 14 residues. The germline V and J ends were trimmed by 2 bases and 4 bases, with 9 bases remaining between them. Germline V lookup: CDR1 SGHRS, CDR2 YFSETQ. TCRdb re-called the 5' RACE reads through MiXCR, storing one row per CDR3 protein. The top ten hold 20% to 25% of the sample, which has 300,000 to 350,000 distinct CDR3 sequences, around 15% seen once. The sample holds a few counts of this clonotype. This clonotype originated in a man in his late teens or twenties who had mild COVID-19 (a few samples of this study predate the infection). Cell type and time point are not known. Material: PBMCs or a T cell subset sorted from them (not recorded which). The chain has TRBV5-1 and TRBJ2-2; possibly TRBD2 for D (5 bases). In DNA form, the CDR3 reads TGCGCCAGCAGCTTTAACGGGGTCACCGGGGAGCTGTTTTTT. Residues: CASSFNGVTGELFF.